The T cell receptor beta chain under discussion was sequenced for a study of long-term antiretroviral therapy in people with HIV. On this clone itself: Its target is not known.

General study results and limits: For ART adherence, viral resistance and therapy changes, no data were available.

The authors ran the immunoSEQ assay, v3.0, at survey level. Using immunoSEQ multiplex PCR, the repertoire was profiled, and TCRdb retains in-frame clones only, with some absent. The sample lists roughly 20,000 clones; roughly 80% were seen once. There are 13 residues in the CDR3. V was cut by 5 bases and J by 6 bases, with 11 bases left in between. In germline, CDR1 is SGHTA, CDR2 FQGNSA. This sequence was found in a woman between 40 and 55 years old with HIV. The rearrangement links TRBV7-2 to TRBJ2-4; D is unresolved. Material: unsorted PBMCs, obtained 2.3 years after starting antiretroviral therapy. CDR3 sequence reads: CASSGRVGNIQYF. The CDR3, as DNA: TGTGCCAGCAGCGGCCGGGTAGGAAACATTCAGTACTTC.